This TCR beta chain comes out of a study of blood T cell repertoires in COVID-19. Background on the study: Italy, Spain and the United States were the sources of the convalescent and acute COVID-19 samples. Sources were T cells, B-cell-depleted T cells, or PBMCs; the material itself was cDNA or gDNA.

Libraries were prepared by immunoSEQ multiplex PCR; TCRdb keeps only in-frame clonotypes and omits some of them. The profile shows 35,000 to 40,000 clones, approximately 85% of them singletons. The CDR3 loop spans 10 amino acids. In germline, CDR1 is DFQATT, CDR2 SNEGSKA (reference sequence). Trimming shortened V by 6 bases and J by 5 bases, and 4 bases separated the two germline ends. This TCR was sampled from a human donor in a cohort sampled during active COVID-19. The sample consisted of peripheral blood. The J gene is TRBJ1-4, the V gene TRBV20-1; D unresolved. In DNA form, the CDR3 reads TGCAGTGCCCTGAATGAAAAACTGTTTTTT. It is translated as CSALNEKLFF.